The present TCR beta chain was sequenced within a study of T cell responses to AZD1222 COVID-19 vaccine (dated by TCRdb to about 2021). Regarding the complete study: TCR sequencing was performed for approximately 240 trial participants, of whom approximately 200 were given two doses of AZD1222 and some 25 were given two doses of MenACWY control vaccine. Trial participants were enrolled by age into subgroups of 18-55, 56-69 and 70-plus years, and 148, 28 and 57 TCR-sequenced participants, respectively, were included in these subgroups.

The label giving this sample's time point can be read as: about 28 days (+/-7) after the second vaccine dose. AZD1222 recipients with second doses at about 4 weeks or about 12 weeks were pooled, because spike-specific TCR depth and breadth did not differ between schedules. The vaccinee samples were drawn from two UK trials, COV001 and COV002, one of which was a single-blind randomized controlled phase 2/3 trial testing AZD1222 (ChAdOx1 nCoV-19) in healthy adults. For TCRbeta chain sequencing, PBMC samples were collected from trial participants at day 0 and at day 28 after the second dose. The CDR3 regions of human TCRbeta chains were analyzed by immunosequencing. The published analysis was carried out like this. TCRs in the repertoires were compared against a reference library of SARS-CoV-2-specific TCRs that had been generated with the MIRA antigen-specificity platform. Breadth was defined as the fraction of unique TCRs that were SARS-CoV-2-associated. Depth was defined as the fraction of total T cells that were SARS-CoV-2-associated. Using the MIRA data, every spike-specific TCR was mapped to the spike region that the TCR reacted to and assigned to either a CD4 or a CD8 class. Log10-transformed breadth and depth values were compared by one-way ANOVA with Sidak's multiple comparisons tests. The clones in this table, taken by TCRdb from immuneACCESS, are in-frame only. Not every clone is retained; where verified, under half of the shortfall comes from an unresolved V gene, and the cause of the rest is unknown. From that table come the V and J calls and clone size; the DNA was used to work out D and trimming. This sample lists about 140,000 clones; 90% to 95% were detected once. Jointly, the top ten make up under 1.5% of the sample.

Concerning this clone itself: The clone's antigen remains unknown. The sample holds no much larger clone one base away, and base qualities are not on file.

Points the paper makes about the study in general: The 56-69-year group was small, and its depth increase did not reach significance, likely because of low power. Participants were mostly white British, with more females than males. The authors suggested clonal diversity may have been underestimated. No day 14 peak-response samples were available, so repertoires were characterized only after the peak T cell response. Nearly half of unique spike-specific TCRs reportedly recognized epitopes outside regions mutated in the B.1.351 and B.1.1.7 variants. A significant rise in spike-specific TCR breadth and depth was observed after two AZD1222 doses relative to day 0 and relative to MenACWY recipients. The whole spike protein was spanned by vaccine-associated CD4 TCRs, and dominant responses were seen in regions 160-218 and 743-854. Only five to seven AZD1222 recipients were SARS-CoV-2 seropositive at baseline, limiting conclusions about previously exposed vaccinees.

Via the germline V gene (reference sequence), CDR1 is SEHNR and CDR2 FQNEAQ. Spanning cysteine to phenylalanine, the CDR3 consists of 15 amino acids. Solely the CDR3 DNA is kept, with 45 bases framed from the first base. Trimming removed 5 bases from V and 0 bases from J, leaving 11 bases between the germline ends. Sequences were derived from peripheral blood, sampled 28 days after the second AZD1222 dose. The chain uses TRBV7-9 and TRBJ1-3; the D region possibly corresponds to TRBD1 (5 bases align). The TCR comes from an adult who received the AZD1222 COVID-19 vaccine. The CDR3 protein is CASSDSRNSGNTIYF. The sequenced DNA is TGTGCCAGCAGCGACAGCCGTAACTCTGGAAACACCATATATTTT.